One and the same sample provided the 14 T cell receptor beta chains below, sequenced in a study of Ad26.COV2.S vaccination and SARS-CoV-2 variants. Libraries were prepared by immunoSEQ multiplex PCR; TCRdb keeps only in-frame clonotypes and omits some of them. This sample carries around 94,000 clones, about 78% of them seen once, and the ten largest clones take 15% to 20%. Sequencing used peripheral blood, obtained after recovery from COVID-19. Receptor source: a human donor who had recovered from COVID-19.

The chain has TRBV6-1 and TRBJ2-6; D ambiguous. V was pared by 4 bases and J by 1 base, with 11 bases between. There are 16 residues in the CDR3. Germline lookup yields CDR1 MNHNS and CDR2 SASEGT. The CDR3 sequence: CASSGQGVSGANVLTF. CDR3 bases: TGTGCCAGCAGTGGCCAAGGAGTTTCTGGGGCCAACGTCCTGACTTTC.

This clone was recorded once. V usage is TRBV10-2 and J usage is TRBJ1-2; 7 nucleotides agree with TRBD1. J lost 8 bases, V lost 6 bases, and 9 bases had no gene match. The CDR3 runs 13 residues. Germline assignment: CDR1 WSHSY and CDR2 SAAADI. The CDR3 protein is CASSVTGADGYTF. CDR3 nucleotides: TGCGCCAGCAGCGTAACAGGGGCAGACGGCTACACCTTC.

The V call is TRBV28, the J call TRBJ1-5, with 7 bases fitting TRBD1. Germline CDR1 MDHEN, CDR2 SYDVKM. The CDR3 runs 15 residues. Trimming took 8 bases from V and 4 from J; bases not matched to a gene: 11. In nucleotides, the CDR3 is TGTGCCAGCTCTTGGGGGACAGCTATTAATCAGCCCCAGCATTTT. Translated, it gives CASSWGTAINQPQHF. Full variable domain (rest looked up from reference TRBV28 and TRBJ1-5): DVKVTQSSRYLVKRTGEKVFLECVQDMDHENMFWYRQDPGLGLRLIYFSYDVKMKEKGDIPEGYSVSREKKERFSLILESASTNQTSMYLCASSWGTAINQPQHFGDGTRLSIL.

This clone was counted many times. This chain links TRBV4-2 with TRBJ1-2; D gene ambiguous. V shed 0 bases and J shed 6 bases, with 11 bases lying between them. CDR3 length: 14 amino acids. Per the germline V gene, CDR1 is LGHNA and CDR2 is YNFKEQ. The CDR3: CASSQDVGGDGYTF. CDR3 bases: TGTGCCAGCAGCCAAGATGTTGGCGGCGATGGCTACACCTTC.

The chain combines TRBV5-5 with TRBJ1-6; D is unresolved. CDR1 and CDR2 from the germline V gene are SGHKS and YYEKEE (reference sequence). V was shortened by 5 bases and J by 7 bases, with 10 bases between the two germline ends. The CDR3 runs 13 residues. CDR3 protein: CASRLTGNSPLHF. CDR3 nucleotide sequence: TGTGCCAGCAGGCTGACGGGAAATTCACCCCTCCACTTT.

The chain employs TRBV11-1 and TRBJ2-5; perhaps TRBD2 as D (6 bases). In germline, CDR1 is SGHAT, CDR2 FQDESV (reference sequence). The CDR3 is made up of 14 amino acids. Trimming took off 2 bases at V and 5 bases at J, with 12 bases between the two ends. The DNA of the CDR3 is TGTGCCAGCAGCTTAACAGCTAGCGTTGAGACCCAGTACTTC. Its protein is CASSLTASVETQYF.

The chain recombines TRBV11-2 with TRBJ1-2, with 7 bases aligning to TRBD1. This CDR3 is 13 amino acids long. Germline CDR1 SGHAT, CDR2 FQNNGV. The V and J ends lost 5 bases and 4 bases, in that order; junction bases with no gene match: 4. The CDR3 region is CASSPGQAYGYTF. The CDR3 bases are TGTGCCAGCAGCCCAGGACAGGCCTATGGCTACACCTTC.

This chain connects TRBV13 to TRBJ2-1; 8 nucleotides line up with TRBD1. Looked up from germline, CDR1 is PRHDT and CDR2 is FYEKMQ (reference sequence). The CDR3 loop spans 16 amino acids. Unmatched junction bases numbered 8, after V lost 3 bases and J lost 4 bases. The CDR3 loop reads CASSLPDRGYYNEQFF. Here the CDR3 DNA reads TGTGCCAGCAGCTTGCCCGACAGGGGATATTACAATGAGCAGTTCTTC.

This clone was detected ten times or more. V gene TRBV4-2 combines with J gene TRBJ2-2, with 9 bases fitting TRBD2. CDR3 length: 17 residues. V dropped 2 bases and J dropped 0; count of bases not matched to a gene: 4. Germline V gives CDR1 LGHNA, CDR2 YNFKEQ. In DNA, the CDR3 is TGTGCCAGCAGCCAAATAGCGGGGGCCTCGAACACCGGGGAGCTGTTTTTT. As protein: CASSQIAGASNTGELFF.

CDR3 bases: TGTGCCAGCAGTTTCTTCCGGGGGGCCTTTGCAGATACGCAGTATTTT. Translated: CASSFFRGAFADTQYF. J is TRBJ2-3 and V is TRBV27; tentatively, D is TRBD2 (7 bases). The CDR3 is 16 residues long. In germline, CDR1 is MNHEY, CDR2 SMNVEV (reference sequence). Trimming pared 3 bases from V and 4 bases from J, leaving 17 bases between.

V usage is TRBV7-9 and J usage is TRBJ2-6; a possible D gene is TRBD1 (5 bases). CDR1 is SEHNR, CDR2 FQNEAQ, per germline (reference sequence). The CDR3 extends over 16 amino acids. Between the trimmed V and J ends, which lost 5 bases and 0 bases, there was a span of 11 bases. The DNA of the CDR3 is TGTGCCAGCAGCACCGACAGAAACTCTGGGGCCAACGTCCTGACTTTC. Its translation is CASSTDRNSGANVLTF. Using reference TRBV7-9 and TRBJ2-6 for the parts outside the CDR3, the full variable domain is DTGVSQNPRHKITKRGQNVTFRCDPISEHNRLYWYRQTLGQGPEFLTYFQNEAQLEKSRLLSDRFSAERPKGSFSTLEIQRTEQGDSAMYLCASSTDRNSGANVLTFGAGSRLTVL.

This clone was counted only a few times. The genes are TRBV5-1 and TRBJ1-6, with 7 bases aligning to TRBD1. The V segment lost 5 bases and the J segment 8 bases; nucleotides outside the gene matches: 4. This CDR3 is built from 13 residues. Germline-derived CDR1 and CDR2 are SGHRS and YFSETQ. The CDR3 protein is CASSGTVDSPLHF. As DNA, the CDR3 is TGCGCCAGCAGTGGGACAGTGGATTCACCCCTCCACTTT. Combining the CDR3 with reference TRBV5-1 and TRBJ1-6 gives the whole variable domain KAGVTQTPRYLIKTRGQQVTLSCSPISGHRSVSWYQQTPGQGLQFLFEYFSETQRNKGNFPGRFSGRQFSNSRSEMNVSTLELGDSALYLCASSGTVDSPLHFGNGTRLTVT.

This clone was seen only once. The chain has TRBV6-5 and TRBJ1-1; possible D gene TRBD1, 6 bases. V dropped 5 bases and J dropped 1 base, with 14 bases sitting between them. Germline V lookup: CDR1 MNHEY, CDR2 SVGAGI. The CDR3 contains 15 residues. The CDR3 here is CASSPQAGANTEAFF. CDR3 DNA sequence: TGTGCCAGCAGTCCTCAGGCAGGGGCGAACACTGAAGCTTTCTTT.

The V gene is TRBV5-1, the J gene TRBJ2-7; possible D gene TRBD1, 6 bases. Trimming shortened V by 4 bases and J by 5 bases, and 16 bases separated the two germline ends. Germline lookup yields CDR1 SGHRS and CDR2 YFSETQ. The CDR3 is 14 amino acids. The CDR3, as DNA: TGCGCCAGCAGCCCTGACTGGGGGCGAAACGAGCAGTACTTC. Translating it yields CASSPDWGRNEQYF.